This entry features one T cell receptor (beta chain) sequence. Sequencing targeted TCR beta in T cells from blood (CD8+ and CD4+). Patients with stable or active relapsing-remitting disease, all of them treatment-naive, made up the multiple sclerosis controls. TEMRA cells underwent FACS enrichment and CD8+ and CD4+ T cells underwent negative isolation. Reverse transcription used roughly 0.45 to 1 ug RNA and random hexamers. Across 54 Vbeta and 13 Jbeta, TCR beta CDR3 was amplified with immunoSEQ multiplex PCR. TCRdb re-called the immunoSEQ multiplex PCR reads with MiXCR, one entry per CDR3 protein. The table has approximately 53,000 distinct CDR3 sequences, roughly 93% seen once. The entry originates in a study of CD8 T cells in Susac syndrome. V lost 3 bases and J 5 bases, leaving 17 bases between the germline ends. CDR1 and CDR2 (germline): LNHDA, SQIVND (reference sequence). The CDR3 contains 16 residues.

V and J are TRBV19 and TRBJ1-5; the D gene is possibly TRBD1 (6 bases). Sequencing was done on a sample of CD8+ T cells from PBMCs. The TCR originated in a human donor with multiple sclerosis. This chain's CDR3 is CASSIMGPAGDQPQHF. In nucleotides, the CDR3 is TGTGCCAGTAGTATCATGGGACCCGCAGGGGATCAGCCCCAGCATTTT.